The 4 T cell receptor beta chains below all came from one sample that was sequenced in a study of OX40 agonist ivuxolimab in advanced cancers. The method was immunoSEQ multiplex PCR; TCRdb's version includes in-frame clones alone and lacks a portion of them. Altogether under 30,000 clones are present, about 93% being singletons, with the ten largest covering approximately 9%. The sample was CD4+ or CD8+ T cells sorted from blood, taken in a trial of the OX40 agonist ivuxolimab. The receptors come from an adult with an advanced solid tumor such as melanoma, head and neck, liver or kidney cancer.

The chain links TRBV18 to TRBJ1-5; D is perhaps TRBD1 (5 bases). There are 14 residues in the CDR3. Trimming stripped 6 bases from V and 1 base from J, with 10 bases between. Germline values: CDR1 KGHSH, CDR2 LQKENI. CDR3 sequence: CASSVGESNQPQHF. CDR3 coding DNA: TGTGCCAGCTCCGTAGGGGAAAGCAATCAGCCCCAGCATTTT.

This chain connects TRBV7-9 to TRBJ1-3; D gene ambiguous. The CDR3 has 16 amino acids. Trimming removed 9 bases at V and 0 bases at J, with 18 bases between. CDR1 is SEHNR, CDR2 FQNEAQ, per germline (reference sequence). The CDR3 reads CASPPLPVHSGNTIYF. The CDR3 DNA sequence: TGTGCCAGTCCCCCACTCCCGGTACACTCTGGAAACACCATATATTTT.

The chain uses TRBV10-2 and TRBJ2-7; D remains ambiguous. V gave up 2 bases and J gave up 7 bases, with 6 bases separating them. The CDR3 consists of 11 residues. Germline CDR1 and CDR2: WSHSY and SAAADI. CDR3 coding DNA: TGCGCCAGCAGTGAGACGCAGGAGCAGTACTTC. Translated, it gives CASSETQEQYF.

This chain connects TRBV11-2 to TRBJ1-1; D perhaps matches TRBD1 (6 bases). From germline, CDR1 is SGHAT and CDR2 FQNNGV. Trimming shortened V by 2 bases and J by 3 bases, and 13 bases separated the two germline ends. This CDR3 is built from 15 residues. The CDR3 DNA is TGTGCCAGCAGCTTATCTCAGGGGTCTGACACTGAAGCTTTCTTT. This encodes CASSLSQGSDTEAFF.